This TCR beta chain was documented in a study of shared clonotypes between healthy human individuals. Study-wide context: Researchers drew samples from two women and a few men aged 18 to 49. Findings of the study overall: On the whole, naive subsets had larger estimated richness than memory subsets had. About 5% was the fraction of naive CD4 clonotypes found shared across a handful of donors.

The CDR3 is made up of 14 amino acids. Looked up from germline, CDR1 is SGDLS and CDR2 is YYNGEE. Deletions cut 1 base from V and 6 bases from J, with 10 bases between. This clone occurred a few times. Its antigen remains unknown. Clones were sequenced by immunoSEQ multiplex PCR, and TCRdb holds only the in-frame ones, with some missing. The sample yields around 2,000,000 clones, roughly 94% seen once. This clonotype originated in a man younger than 30 in good health. This chain joins TRBV9 and TRBJ2-2; D remains unclear. Material: naive CD4+ T cells sorted from blood. As to subset: CD45RA+ positively selected. The CDR3 sequence is CASSVSPESGELFF. CDR3 bases: TGTGCCAGCAGCGTATCCCCGGAATCCGGGGAGCTGTTTTTT.